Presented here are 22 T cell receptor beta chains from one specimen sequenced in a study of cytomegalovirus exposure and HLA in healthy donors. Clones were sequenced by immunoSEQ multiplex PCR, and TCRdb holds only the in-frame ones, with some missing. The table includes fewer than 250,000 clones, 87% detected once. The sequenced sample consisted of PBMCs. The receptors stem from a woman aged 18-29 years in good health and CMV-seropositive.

CDR3 in DNA: TGTGCCAGCAGCCCGGGGACTAGCGGCTACGAGCAGTACTTC. Translated, it gives CASSPGTSGYEQYF. The chain is built from TRBV7-9 and TRBJ2-7; 11 bases fit TRBD2. The CDR3 consists of 14 residues. V dropped 5 bases and J dropped 3; count of bases not matched to a gene: 3. Germline loops: CDR1 SEHNR, CDR2 FQNEAQ (reference sequence).

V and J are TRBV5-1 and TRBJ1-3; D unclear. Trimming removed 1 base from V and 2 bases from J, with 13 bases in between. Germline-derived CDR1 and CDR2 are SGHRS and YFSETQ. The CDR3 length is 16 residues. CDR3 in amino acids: CASSLLSQEPGNTIYF. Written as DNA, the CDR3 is TGCGCCAGCAGCTTGTTGTCCCAGGAACCTGGAAACACCATATATTTT.

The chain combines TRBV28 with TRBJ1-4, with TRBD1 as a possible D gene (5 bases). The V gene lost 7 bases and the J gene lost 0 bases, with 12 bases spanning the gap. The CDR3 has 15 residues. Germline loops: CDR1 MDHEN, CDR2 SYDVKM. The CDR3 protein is CASTTGIATNEKLFF. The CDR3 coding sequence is TGTGCCAGCACCACAGGAATTGCAACTAATGAAAAACTGTTTTTT. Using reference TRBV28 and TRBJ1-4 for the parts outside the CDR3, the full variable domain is DVKVTQSSRYLVKRTGEKVFLECVQDMDHENMFWYRQDPGLGLRLIYFSYDVKMKEKGDIPEGYSVSREKKERFSLILESASTNQTSMYLCASTTGIATNEKLFFGSGTQLSVL.

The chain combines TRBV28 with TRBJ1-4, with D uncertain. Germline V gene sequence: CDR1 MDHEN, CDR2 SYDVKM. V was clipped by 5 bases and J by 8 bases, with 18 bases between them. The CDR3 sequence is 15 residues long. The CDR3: CASSPRFGVGEKLFF. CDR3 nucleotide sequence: TGTGCCAGCAGTCCCCGTTTCGGGGTAGGAGAAAAACTGTTTTTT.

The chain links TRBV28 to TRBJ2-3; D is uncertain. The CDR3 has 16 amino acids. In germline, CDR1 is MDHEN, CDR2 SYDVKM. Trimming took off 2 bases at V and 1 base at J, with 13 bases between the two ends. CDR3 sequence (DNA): TGTGCCAGCAGTTTAGGGCCTCAAGAAGGCACAGATACGCAGTATTTT. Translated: CASSLGPQEGTDTQYF.

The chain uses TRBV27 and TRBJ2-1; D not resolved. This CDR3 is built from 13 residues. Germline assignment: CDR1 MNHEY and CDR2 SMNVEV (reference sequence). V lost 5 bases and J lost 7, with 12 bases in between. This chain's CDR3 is CASSPVAGNEQFF. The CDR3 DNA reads TGTGCCAGCAGTCCAGTAGCCGGTAATGAGCAGTTCTTC.

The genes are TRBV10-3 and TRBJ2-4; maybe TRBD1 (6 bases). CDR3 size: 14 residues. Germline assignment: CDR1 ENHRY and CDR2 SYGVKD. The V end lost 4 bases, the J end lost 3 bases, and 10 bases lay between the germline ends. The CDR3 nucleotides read TGTGCCATCAGTGCAGGGGAGAACAAAAACATTCAGTACTTC. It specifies CAISAGENKNIQYF.

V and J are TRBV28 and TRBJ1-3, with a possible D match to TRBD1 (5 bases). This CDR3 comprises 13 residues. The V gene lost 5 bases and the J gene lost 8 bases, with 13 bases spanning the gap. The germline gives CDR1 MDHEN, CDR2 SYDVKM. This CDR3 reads CASSTGRGDTIYF. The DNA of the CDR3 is TGTGCCAGCAGTACCGGACGGGGGGACACCATATATTTT. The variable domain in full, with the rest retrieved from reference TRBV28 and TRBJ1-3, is DVKVTQSSRYLVKRTGEKVFLECVQDMDHENMFWYRQDPGLGLRLIYFSYDVKMKEKGDIPEGYSVSREKKERFSLILESASTNQTSMYLCASSTGRGDTIYFGEGSWLTVV.

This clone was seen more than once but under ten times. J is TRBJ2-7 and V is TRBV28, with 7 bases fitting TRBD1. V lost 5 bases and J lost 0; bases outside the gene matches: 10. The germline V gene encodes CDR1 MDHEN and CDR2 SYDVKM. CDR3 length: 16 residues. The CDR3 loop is CASSQRQGASSYEQYF. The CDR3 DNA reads TGTGCCAGCAGTCAACGACAGGGAGCTAGCTCCTACGAGCAGTACTTC.

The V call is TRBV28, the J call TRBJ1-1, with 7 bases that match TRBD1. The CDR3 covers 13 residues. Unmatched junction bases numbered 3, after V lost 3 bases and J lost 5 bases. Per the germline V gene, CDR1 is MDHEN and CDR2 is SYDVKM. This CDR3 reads CASSLLQGTEAFF. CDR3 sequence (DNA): TGTGCCAGCAGTTTGCTACAGGGGACTGAAGCTTTCTTT.

CDR3 sequence reads: CAWGQGSYEQYF. The CDR3 region has the DNA TGTGCCTGGGGACAGGGATCTTACGAGCAGTACTTC. The chain carries TRBV30 and TRBJ2-7; 8 bases map to TRBD1. CDR1 is GTSNPN and CDR2 is SVGIG in the germline V gene (reference sequence). V trimming: 5 bases; J trimming: 4 bases; junction bases outside the gene matches: 4. The CDR3 loop spans 12 amino acids.

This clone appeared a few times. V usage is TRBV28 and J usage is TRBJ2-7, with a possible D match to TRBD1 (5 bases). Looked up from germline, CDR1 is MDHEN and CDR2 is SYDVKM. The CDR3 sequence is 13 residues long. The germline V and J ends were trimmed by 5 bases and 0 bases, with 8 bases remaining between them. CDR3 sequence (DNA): TGTGCCAGCAGTAGGACACCCTCCTACGAGCAGTACTTC. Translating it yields CASSRTPSYEQYF.

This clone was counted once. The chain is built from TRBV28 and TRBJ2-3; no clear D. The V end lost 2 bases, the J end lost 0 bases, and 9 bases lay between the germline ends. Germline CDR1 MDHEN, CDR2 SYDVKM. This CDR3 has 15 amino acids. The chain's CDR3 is CASSLTPGSTDTQYF. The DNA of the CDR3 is TGTGCCAGCAGTTTAACCCCCGGGAGCACAGATACGCAGTATTTT.

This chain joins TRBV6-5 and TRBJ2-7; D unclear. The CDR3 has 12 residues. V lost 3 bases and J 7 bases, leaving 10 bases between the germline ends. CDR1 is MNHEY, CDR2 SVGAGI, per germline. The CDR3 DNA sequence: TGTGCCAGCAGTTATGATGGCCGAGAGCAGTACTTC. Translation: CASSYDGREQYF.

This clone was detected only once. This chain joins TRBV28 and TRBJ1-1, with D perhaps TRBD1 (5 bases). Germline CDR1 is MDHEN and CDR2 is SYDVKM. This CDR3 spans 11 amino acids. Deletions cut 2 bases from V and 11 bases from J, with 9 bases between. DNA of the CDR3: TGTGCCAGCAGTTTAGGGGGGGATGCTTTCTTT. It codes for CASSLGGDAFF. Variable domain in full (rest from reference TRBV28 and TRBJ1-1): DVKVTQSSRYLVKRTGEKVFLECVQDMDHENMFWYRQDPGLGLRLIYFSYDVKMKEKGDIPEGYSVSREKKERFSLILESASTNQTSMYLCASSLGGDAFFGQGTRLTVV.

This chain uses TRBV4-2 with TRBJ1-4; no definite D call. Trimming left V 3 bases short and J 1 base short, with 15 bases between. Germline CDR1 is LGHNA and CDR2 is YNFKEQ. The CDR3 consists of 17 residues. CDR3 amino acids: CASSHRTAARTNEKLFF. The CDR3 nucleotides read TGTGCCAGCAGCCATCGGACTGCCGCCCGAACTAATGAAAAACTGTTTTTT.

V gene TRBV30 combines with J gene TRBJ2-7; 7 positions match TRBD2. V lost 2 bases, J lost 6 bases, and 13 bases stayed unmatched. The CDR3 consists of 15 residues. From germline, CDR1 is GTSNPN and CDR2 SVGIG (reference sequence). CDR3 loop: CAWSSGVELLVEQYF. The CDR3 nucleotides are TGTGCCTGGAGTAGCGGGGTAGAGCTTCTCGTCGAGCAGTACTTC.

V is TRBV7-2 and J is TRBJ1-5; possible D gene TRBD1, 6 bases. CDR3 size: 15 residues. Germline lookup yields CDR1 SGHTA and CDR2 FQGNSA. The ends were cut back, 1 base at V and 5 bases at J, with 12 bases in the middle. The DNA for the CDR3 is TGTGCCAGCAGCTTAGATGGGGGGGCCGATCAGCCCCAGCATTTT. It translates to CASSLDGGADQPQHF.

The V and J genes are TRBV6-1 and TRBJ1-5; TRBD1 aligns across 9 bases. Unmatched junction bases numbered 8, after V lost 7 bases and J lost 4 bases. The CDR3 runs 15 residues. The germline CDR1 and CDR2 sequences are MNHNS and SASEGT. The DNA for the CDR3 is TGTGCCAGCACCCGGACAGGGGCACCTAATCAGCCCCAGCATTTT. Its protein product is CASTRTGAPNQPQHF.

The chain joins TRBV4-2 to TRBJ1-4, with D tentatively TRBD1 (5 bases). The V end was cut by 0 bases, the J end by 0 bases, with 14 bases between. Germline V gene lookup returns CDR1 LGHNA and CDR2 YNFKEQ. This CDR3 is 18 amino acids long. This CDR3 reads CASSQESREGATNEKLFF. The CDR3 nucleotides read TGTGCCAGCAGCCAAGAGTCCAGGGAGGGCGCAACTAATGAAAAACTGTTTTTT.

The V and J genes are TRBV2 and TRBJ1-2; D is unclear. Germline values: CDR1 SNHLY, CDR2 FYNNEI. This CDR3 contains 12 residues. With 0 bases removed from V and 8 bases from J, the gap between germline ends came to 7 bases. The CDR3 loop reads CASSEAVEGYTF. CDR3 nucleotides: TGTGCCAGCAGTGAAGCGGTTGAGGGCTACACCTTC.

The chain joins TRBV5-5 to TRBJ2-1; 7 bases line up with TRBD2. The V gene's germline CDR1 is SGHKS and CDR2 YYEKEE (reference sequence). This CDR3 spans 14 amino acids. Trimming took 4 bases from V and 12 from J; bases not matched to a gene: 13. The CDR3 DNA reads TGTGCCAGCAGCCCGAACAAGCCCTGGGAGGGGCAGTTCTTC. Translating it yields CASSPNKPWEGQFF.